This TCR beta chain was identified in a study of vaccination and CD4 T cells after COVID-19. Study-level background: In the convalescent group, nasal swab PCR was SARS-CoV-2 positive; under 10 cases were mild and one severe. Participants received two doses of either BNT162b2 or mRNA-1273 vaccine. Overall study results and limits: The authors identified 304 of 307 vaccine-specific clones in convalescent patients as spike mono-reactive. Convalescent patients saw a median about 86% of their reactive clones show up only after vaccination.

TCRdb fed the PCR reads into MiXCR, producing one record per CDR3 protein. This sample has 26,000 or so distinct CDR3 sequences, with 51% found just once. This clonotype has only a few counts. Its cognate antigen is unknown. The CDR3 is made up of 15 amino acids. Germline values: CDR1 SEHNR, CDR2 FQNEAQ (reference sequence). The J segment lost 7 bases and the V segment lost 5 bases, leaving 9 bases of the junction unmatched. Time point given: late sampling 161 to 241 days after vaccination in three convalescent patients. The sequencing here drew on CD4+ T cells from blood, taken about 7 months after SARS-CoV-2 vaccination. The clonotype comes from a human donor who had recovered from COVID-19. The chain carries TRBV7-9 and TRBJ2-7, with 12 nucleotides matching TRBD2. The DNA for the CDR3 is TGTGCCAGCAGCCAGACTAGCGGGAGCGAGCGGGAGCAGTACTTC. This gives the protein CASSQTSGSEREQYF. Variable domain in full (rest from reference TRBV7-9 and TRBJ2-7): DTGVSQNPRHKITKRGQNVTFRCDPISEHNRLYWYRQTLGQGPEFLTYFQNEAQLEKSRLLSDRFSAERPKGSFSTLEIQRTEQGDSAMYLCASSQTSGSEREQYFGPGTRLTVT.